Listed below are T cell receptor beta chains from one sample, sequenced in a study of T cells after yellow fever vaccination. TCRdb reanalysed the 5' RACE reads using MiXCR and keeps one entry per CDR3 protein. Of 400,000 to 650,000 distinct CDR3 sequences in the sample, 21% are singletons; the top ten hold approximately 15%. Sample: PBMCs, taken less than 25 days after the first yellow fever vaccination. These receptors all stem from a man between 18 and 35 years old who received the YFV17D yellow fever vaccine. CDR3s include the opening cysteine and the closing phenylalanine or tryptophan. D genes are given only for firm matches. Only part of the rows carry a size: once, few, many, or a class if the clone is expanded.

>TRBJ2-4|TRBV28|.|.
CASSFGRNKNIQYF
TGTGCCAGCAGTTTCGGGCGGAACAAAAACATTCAGTACTTC
>TRBJ2-1|TRBV20-1|TRBD2|few
CSARDLRASAGGTYNEQFF
TGCAGTGCTAGAGATCTAAGGGCCAGCGCGGGGGGAACATACAATGAGCAGTTCTTC
>TRBJ1-1|TRBV5-6|TRBD1|many
CASSLKRDSLMNTEAFF
TGTGCCAGCAGCTTGAAACGGGACAGCCTCATGAACACTGAAGCTTTCTTT
>TRBJ2-7|TRBV27|.|.
CASGPLGAWGEQYF
TGTGCCAGCGGTCCGCTAGGGGCCTGGGGGGAGCAGTACTTC
>TRBJ2-5|TRBV5-1|.|.
CASRLQRLADPQYF
TGCGCCAGCAGATTACAACGATTAGCGGACCCCCAGTACTTC
>TRBJ2-2|TRBV12-3/TRBV12-4|.|many
CASSRRALDTGELFF
TGTGCCAGCAGTCGCCGGGCCCTGGACACCGGGGAGCTGTTTTTT
>TRBJ2-3|TRBV11-1|TRBD2|.
CASSSHSPPSQRDDTQYF
TGTGCCAGCAGCTCCCACTCCCCGCCCAGTCAGCGGGACGATACGCAGTATTTT
>TRBJ2-2|TRBV15|.|.
CATEGFNTGELFF
TGTGCCACCGAGGGGTTTAATACCGGGGAGCTGTTTTTT
>TRBJ2-3|TRBV10-3|TRBD2|few
CAINSGEYTDTQYF
TGTGCCATCAATAGCGGGGAATACACAGATACGCAGTATTTT
>TRBJ2-7|TRBV19|.|few
CASSIGRGPSYEQYF
TGTGCCAGTAGTATAGGACGGGGGCCTTCCTACGAGCAGTACTTC